This T cell receptor beta chain was sequenced for a study of blood T cell repertoires in COVID-19. The assay was immunoSEQ multiplex PCR, and TCRdb's table has in-frame clones only and misses some. Among approximately 70,000 clones listed, approximately 80% were seen once. CDR3 length: 18 residues. Germline-derived CDR1 and CDR2 are LGHDT and YNNKEL (reference sequence). Trimming removed 1 base from V and 2 bases from J; junction bases left unmatched: 6. This receptor was obtained from a man older than 75 with active or convalescent COVID-19. The rearrangement joins TRBV3-1 (or the pseudogene TRBV3-2) to TRBJ2-5, with 14 bases matching TRBD2. The sample comprised peripheral blood. The chain's CDR3 is CASSQGLAGGPRQETQYF. As DNA, the CDR3 is TGTGCCAGCAGCCAAGGACTAGCGGGGGGGCCCCGACAAGAGACCCAGTACTTC.